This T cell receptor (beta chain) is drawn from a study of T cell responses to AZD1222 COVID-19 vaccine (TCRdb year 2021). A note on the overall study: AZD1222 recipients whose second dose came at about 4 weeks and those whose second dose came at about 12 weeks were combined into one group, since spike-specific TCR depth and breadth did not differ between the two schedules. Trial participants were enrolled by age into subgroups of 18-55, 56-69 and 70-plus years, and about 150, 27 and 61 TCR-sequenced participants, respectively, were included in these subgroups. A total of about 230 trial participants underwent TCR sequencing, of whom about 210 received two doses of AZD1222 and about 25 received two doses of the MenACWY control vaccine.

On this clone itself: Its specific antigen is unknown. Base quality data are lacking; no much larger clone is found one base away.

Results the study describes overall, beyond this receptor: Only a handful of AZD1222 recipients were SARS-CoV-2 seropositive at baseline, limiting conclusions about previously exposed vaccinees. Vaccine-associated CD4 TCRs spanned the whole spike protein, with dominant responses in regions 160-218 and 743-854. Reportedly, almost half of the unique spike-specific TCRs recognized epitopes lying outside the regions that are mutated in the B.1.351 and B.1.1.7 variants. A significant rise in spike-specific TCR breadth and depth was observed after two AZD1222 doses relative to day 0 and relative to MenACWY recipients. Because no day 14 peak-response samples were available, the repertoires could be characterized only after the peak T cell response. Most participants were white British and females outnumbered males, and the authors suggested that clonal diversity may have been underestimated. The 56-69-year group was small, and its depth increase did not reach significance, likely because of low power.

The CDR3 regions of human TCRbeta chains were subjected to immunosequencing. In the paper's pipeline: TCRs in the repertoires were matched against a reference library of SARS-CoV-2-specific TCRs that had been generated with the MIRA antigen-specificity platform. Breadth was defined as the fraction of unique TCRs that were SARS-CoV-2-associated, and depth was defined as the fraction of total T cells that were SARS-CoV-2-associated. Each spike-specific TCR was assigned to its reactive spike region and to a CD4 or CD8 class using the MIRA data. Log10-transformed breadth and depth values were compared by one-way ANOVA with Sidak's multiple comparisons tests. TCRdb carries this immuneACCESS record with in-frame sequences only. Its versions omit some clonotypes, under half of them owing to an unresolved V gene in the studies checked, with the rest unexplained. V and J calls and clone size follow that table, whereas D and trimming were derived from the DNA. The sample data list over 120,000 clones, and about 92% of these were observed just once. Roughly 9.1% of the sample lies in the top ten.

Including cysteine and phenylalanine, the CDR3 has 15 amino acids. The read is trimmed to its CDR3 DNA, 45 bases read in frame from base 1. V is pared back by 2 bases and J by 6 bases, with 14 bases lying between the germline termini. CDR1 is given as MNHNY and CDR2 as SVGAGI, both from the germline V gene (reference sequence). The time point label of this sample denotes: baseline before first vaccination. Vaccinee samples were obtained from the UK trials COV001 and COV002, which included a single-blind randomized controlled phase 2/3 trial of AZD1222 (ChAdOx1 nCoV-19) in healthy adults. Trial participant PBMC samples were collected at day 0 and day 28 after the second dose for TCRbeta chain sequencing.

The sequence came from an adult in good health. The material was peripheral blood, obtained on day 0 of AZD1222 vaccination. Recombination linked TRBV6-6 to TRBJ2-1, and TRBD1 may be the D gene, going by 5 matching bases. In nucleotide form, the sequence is TGTGCCAGCAGTTACATGTCAGGGCAACGCAATGAGCAGTTCTTC. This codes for CASSYMSGQRNEQFF.